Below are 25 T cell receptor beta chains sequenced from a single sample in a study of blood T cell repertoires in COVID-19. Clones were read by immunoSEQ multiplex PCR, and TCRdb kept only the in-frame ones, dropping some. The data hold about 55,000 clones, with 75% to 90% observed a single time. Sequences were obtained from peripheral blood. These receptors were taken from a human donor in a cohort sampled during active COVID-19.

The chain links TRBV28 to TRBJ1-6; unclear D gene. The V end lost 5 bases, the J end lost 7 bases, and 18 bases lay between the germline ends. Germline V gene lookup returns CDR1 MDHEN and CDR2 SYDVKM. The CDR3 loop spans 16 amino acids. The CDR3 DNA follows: TGTGCCAGCAGTCCTCTAAAGGCCCAACAGAATTCACCCCTCCACTTT. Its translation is CASSPLKAQQNSPLHF.

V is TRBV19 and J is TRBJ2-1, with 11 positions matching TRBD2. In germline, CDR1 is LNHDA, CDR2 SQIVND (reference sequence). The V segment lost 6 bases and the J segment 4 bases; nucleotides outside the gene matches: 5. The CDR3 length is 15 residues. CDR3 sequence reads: CASRTSGGKYNEQFF. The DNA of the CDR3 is TGTGCCAGTAGAACTAGCGGGGGAAAGTACAATGAGCAGTTCTTC.

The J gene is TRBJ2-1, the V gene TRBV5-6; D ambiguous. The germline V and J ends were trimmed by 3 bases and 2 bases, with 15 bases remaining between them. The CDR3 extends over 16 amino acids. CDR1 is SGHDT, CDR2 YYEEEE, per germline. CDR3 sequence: CASSSSPYETYNEQFF. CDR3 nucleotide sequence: TGTGCCAGCAGCTCCTCCCCCTATGAGACCTACAATGAGCAGTTCTTC.

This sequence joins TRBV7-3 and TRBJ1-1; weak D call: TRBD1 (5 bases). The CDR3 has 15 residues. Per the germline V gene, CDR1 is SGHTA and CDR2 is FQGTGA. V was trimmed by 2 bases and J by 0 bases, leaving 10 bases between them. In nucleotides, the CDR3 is TGTGCCAGCAGCTTAGGGGCAGCTATGAACACTGAAGCTTTCTTT. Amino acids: CASSLGAAMNTEAFF.

The CDR3 sequence is CASSLLGASSYEQYF. CDR3 nucleotide sequence: TGTGCCAGCAGCTTACTGGGAGCAAGCTCCTACGAGCAGTACTTC. The gene calls are TRBV7-9 and TRBJ2-7; tentatively, D is TRBD2 (5 bases). The V gene's germline CDR1 is SEHNR and CDR2 FQNEAQ (reference sequence). Trimming removed 2 bases from V and 0 bases from J, with 11 bases in between. The CDR3 is made up of 15 amino acids. Full variable domain (rest looked up from reference TRBV7-9 and TRBJ2-7): DTGVSQNPRHKITKRGQNVTFRCDPISEHNRLYWYRQTLGQGPEFLTYFQNEAQLEKSRLLSDRFSAERPKGSFSTLEIQRTEQGDSAMYLCASSLLGASSYEQYFGPGTRLTVT.

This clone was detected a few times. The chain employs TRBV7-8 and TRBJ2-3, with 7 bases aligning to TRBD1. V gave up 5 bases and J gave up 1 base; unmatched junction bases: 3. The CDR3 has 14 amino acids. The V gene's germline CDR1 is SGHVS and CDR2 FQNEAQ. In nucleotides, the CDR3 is TGTGCCAGCAGCGATACAGGGGGCACAGATACGCAGTATTTT. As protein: CASSDTGGTDTQYF.

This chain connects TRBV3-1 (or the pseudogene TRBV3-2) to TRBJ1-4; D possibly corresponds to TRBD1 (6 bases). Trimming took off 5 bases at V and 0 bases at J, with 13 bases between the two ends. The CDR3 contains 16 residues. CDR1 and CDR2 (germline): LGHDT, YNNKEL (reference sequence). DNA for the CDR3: TGTGCCAGCAGCACCCGGGGGGCCACAACTAATGAAAAACTGTTTTTT. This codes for CASSTRGATTNEKLFF.

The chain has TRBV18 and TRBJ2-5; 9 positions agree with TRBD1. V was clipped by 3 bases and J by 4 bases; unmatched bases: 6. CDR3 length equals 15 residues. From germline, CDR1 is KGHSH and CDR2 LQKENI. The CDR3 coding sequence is TGTGCCAGCTCACCCAACCCGGACAGGGGAGAGACCCAGTACTTC. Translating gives CASSPNPDRGETQYF.

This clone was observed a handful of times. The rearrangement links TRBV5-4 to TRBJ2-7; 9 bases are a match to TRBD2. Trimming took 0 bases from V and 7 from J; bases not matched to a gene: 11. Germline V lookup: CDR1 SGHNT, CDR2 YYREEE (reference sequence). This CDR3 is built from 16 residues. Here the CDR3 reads CASSLGSGTSSREQYF. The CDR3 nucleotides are TGTGCCAGCAGCTTGGGATCCGGGACTAGCTCAAGGGAGCAGTACTTC.

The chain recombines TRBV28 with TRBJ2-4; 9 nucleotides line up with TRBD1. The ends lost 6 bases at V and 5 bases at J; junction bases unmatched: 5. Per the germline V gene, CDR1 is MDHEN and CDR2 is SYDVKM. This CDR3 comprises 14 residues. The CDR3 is CASRRTGGENIQYF. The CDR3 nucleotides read TGTGCCAGCAGGAGAACAGGGGGCGAAAACATTCAGTACTTC.

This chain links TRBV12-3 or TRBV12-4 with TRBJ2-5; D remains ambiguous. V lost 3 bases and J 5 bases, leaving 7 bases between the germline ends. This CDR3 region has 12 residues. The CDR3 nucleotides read TGTGCCAGCAGTTTTGCCAGTGAGACCCAGTACTTC. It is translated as CASSFASETQYF.

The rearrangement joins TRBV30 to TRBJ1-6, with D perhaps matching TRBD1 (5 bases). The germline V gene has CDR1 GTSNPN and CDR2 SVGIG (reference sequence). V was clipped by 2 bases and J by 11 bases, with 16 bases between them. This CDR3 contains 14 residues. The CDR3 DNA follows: TGTGCCTGGAGTTATGAAGGGAGGGGTACACCCCTCCACTTT. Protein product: CAWSYEGRGTPLHF. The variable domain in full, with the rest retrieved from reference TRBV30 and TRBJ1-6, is SQTIHQWPATLVQPVGSPLSLECTVEGTSNPNLYWYRQAAGRGLQLLFYSVGIGQISSEVPQNLSASRPQDRQFILSSKKLLLSDSGFYLCAWSYEGRGTPLHFGNGTRLTVT.

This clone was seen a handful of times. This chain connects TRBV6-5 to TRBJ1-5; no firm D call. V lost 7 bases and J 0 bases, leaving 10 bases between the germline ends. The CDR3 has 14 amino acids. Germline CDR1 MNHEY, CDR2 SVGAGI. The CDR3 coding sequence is TGTGCCAGCACACCCAGGTATAGCAATCAGCCCCAGCATTTT. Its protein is CASTPRYSNQPQHF.

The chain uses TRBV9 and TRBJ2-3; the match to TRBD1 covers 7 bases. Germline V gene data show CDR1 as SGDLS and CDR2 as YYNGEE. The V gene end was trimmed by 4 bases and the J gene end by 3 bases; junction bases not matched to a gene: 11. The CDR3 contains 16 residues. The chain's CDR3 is CASSPDRAVRTDTQYF. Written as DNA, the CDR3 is TGTGCCAGCAGCCCCGACAGGGCGGTGCGGACAGATACGCAGTATTTT.

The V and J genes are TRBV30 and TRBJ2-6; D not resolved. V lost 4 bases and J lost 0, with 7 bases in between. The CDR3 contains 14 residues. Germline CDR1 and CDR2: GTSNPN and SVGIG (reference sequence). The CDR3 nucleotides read TGTGCCTGGACTAGGTTCTCTGGGGCCAACGTCCTGACTTTC. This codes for CAWTRFSGANVLTF.

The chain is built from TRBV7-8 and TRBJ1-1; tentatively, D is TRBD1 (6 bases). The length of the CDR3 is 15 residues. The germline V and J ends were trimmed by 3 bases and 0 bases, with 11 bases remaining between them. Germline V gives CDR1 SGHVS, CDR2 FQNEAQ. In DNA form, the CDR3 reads TGTGCCAGCAGCTTCAGTCAGGGGCTGAACACTGAAGCTTTCTTT. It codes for CASSFSQGLNTEAFF. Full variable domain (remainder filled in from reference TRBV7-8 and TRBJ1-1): GAGVSQSPRYKVAKRGQDVALRCDPISGHVSLFWYQQALGQGPEFLTYFQNEAQLDKSGLPSDRFFAERPEGSVSTLKIQRTQQEDSAVYLCASSFSQGLNTEAFFGQGTRLTVV.

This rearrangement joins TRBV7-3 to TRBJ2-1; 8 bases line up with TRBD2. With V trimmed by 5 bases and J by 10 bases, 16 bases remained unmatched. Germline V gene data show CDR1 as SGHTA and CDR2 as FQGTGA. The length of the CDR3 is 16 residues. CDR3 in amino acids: CASSPTPGLGTGEQFF. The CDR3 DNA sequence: TGTGCCAGCAGCCCCACCCCGGGACTAGGTACTGGCGAGCAGTTCTTC.

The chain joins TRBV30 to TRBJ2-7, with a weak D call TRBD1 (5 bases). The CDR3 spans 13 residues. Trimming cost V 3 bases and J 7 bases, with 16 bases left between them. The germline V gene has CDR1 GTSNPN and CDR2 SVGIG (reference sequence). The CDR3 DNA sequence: TGTGCCTGGAGAGCAGGGTTCCAGGGAGAGCAGTACTTC. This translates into CAWRAGFQGEQYF.

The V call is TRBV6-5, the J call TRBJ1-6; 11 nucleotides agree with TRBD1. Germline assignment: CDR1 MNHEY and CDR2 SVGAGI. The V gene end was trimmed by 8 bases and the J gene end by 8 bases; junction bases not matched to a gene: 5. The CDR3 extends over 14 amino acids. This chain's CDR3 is CASGGQGVYSPLHF. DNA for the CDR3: TGTGCCAGCGGGGGACAGGGGGTTTATTCACCCCTCCACTTT.

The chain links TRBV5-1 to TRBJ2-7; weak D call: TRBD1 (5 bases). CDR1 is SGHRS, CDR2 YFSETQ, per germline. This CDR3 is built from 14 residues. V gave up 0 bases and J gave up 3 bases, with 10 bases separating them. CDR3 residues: CASSLEGSVYEQYF. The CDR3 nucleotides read TGCGCCAGCAGCTTGGAGGGGTCTGTCTACGAGCAGTACTTC.

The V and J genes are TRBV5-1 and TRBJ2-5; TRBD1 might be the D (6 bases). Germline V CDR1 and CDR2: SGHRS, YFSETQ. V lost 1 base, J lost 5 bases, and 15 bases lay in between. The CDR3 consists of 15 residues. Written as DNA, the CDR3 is TGCGCCAGCAGCTTGCAGGGGCTACGGATGGAGACCCAGTACTTC. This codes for CASSLQGLRMETQYF. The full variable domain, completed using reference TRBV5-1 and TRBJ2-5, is KAGVTQTPRYLIKTRGQQVTLSCSPISGHRSVSWYQQTPGQGLQFLFEYFSETQRNKGNFPGRFSGRQFSNSRSEMNVSTLELGDSALYLCASSLQGLRMETQYFGPGTRLLVL.

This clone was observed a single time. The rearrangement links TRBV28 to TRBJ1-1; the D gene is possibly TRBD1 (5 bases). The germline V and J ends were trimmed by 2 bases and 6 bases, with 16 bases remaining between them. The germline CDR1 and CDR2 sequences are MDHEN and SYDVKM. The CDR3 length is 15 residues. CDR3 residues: CASSLGGEGQPEAFF. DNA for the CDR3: TGTGCCAGCAGTTTAGGGGGGGAAGGTCAACCTGAAGCTTTCTTT.

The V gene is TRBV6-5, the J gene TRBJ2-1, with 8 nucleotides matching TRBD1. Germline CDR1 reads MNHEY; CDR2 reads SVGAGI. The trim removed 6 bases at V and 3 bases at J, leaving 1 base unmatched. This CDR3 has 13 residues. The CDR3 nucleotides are TGTGCCAGCAGGGACAGGGACTACAATGAGCAGTTCTTC. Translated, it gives CASRDRDYNEQFF.

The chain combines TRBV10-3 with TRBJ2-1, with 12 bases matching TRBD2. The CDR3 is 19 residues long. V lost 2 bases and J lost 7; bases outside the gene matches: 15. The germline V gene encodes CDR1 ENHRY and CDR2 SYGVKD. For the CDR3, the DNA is TGTGCCATCAGTGAGGCCGGGACAGGGCCTAGCGGGGGGGCGAATGAGCAGTTCTTC. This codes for CAISEAGTGPSGGANEQFF.

CDR3 protein: CASSQFIMNTEAFF. In DNA, the CDR3 is TGTGCCAGCAGCCAGTTTATTATGAACACTGAAGCTTTCTTT. The rearrangement joins TRBV14 to TRBJ1-1; D is undetermined. V was trimmed by 3 bases and J by 0 bases, leaving 8 bases between them. The germline V gene encodes CDR1 SGHDN and CDR2 FVKESK. This CDR3 is 14 amino acids long.